This entry features one T cell receptor (beta chain) sequence. The data were obtained in a study of cytomegalovirus exposure and HLA in healthy donors. The PCR had 60 Vbeta and 13 Jbeta primers. Method: immunoSEQ multiplex PCR; TCRdb's copy keeps in-frame clones and lacks some. Recorded for this sample: 75,000 to 90,000 clones. Germline-derived CDR1 and CDR2 are MNHEY and SVGAGI. CDR3 length: 15 residues. J gave up 6 bases and V 0 bases, and 8 bases lay outside the gene matches. The sample taken for sequencing was PBMCs. This chain connects TRBV6-5 to TRBJ2-7, with 7 bases lining up with TRBD1. This TCR was recovered from a woman aged 60-75 years in good health and CMV-seronegative. In DNA form, the CDR3 reads TGTGCCAGCAGTTACTCTACAGGACAGGTAGCCGAGCAGTACTTC. Translation: CASSYSTGQVAEQYF.